This T cell receptor beta chain was identified during a study of T cells in Graves' hyperthyroidism and ophthalmopathy. Study observations and caveats: Most thyroid clonotypes expanded above 0.001 appeared in blood too.

A remark on this clonotype: What it binds is unknown.

Amplified TCR beta CDR3 regions derived from RNA transcripts. HTBI primers were used for first-round RT-PCR of the TCR CDR3. TCRdb fed the multiplex PCR reads into MiXCR, producing one record per CDR3 protein. The sample contains about 52,000 distinct CDR3 sequences, approximately 52% of which appear only once. The CDR3 is 15 amino acids. V gave up 3 bases and J gave up 3 bases, with 12 bases separating them. The germline gives CDR1 ENHRY, CDR2 SYGVKD. This receptor was taken from a woman aged 45-65 years with Graves' ophthalmopathy. The sequenced material came from blood. V usage is TRBV10-3 and J usage is TRBJ2-4; D unclear. The CDR3 DNA is TGTGCCATCAGTGATGGCAGAAAAAACAAAAACATTCAGTACTTC. Residues: CAISDGRKNKNIQYF.